The 29 T cell receptor beta chains given below trace back to one sample, sequenced in a study of neurological immune-mediated disorders. TCRdb itself ran the 5' RACE reads through MiXCR, one entry per CDR3 protein. Found here are tens of thousands of distinct CDR3 sequences, roughly 15% of them singletons; the top ten hold 15%. The specimen sequenced was PBMCs. Source of these receptors: a woman aged 35 to 49 in good health.

This clonotype was picked up many times. The chain links TRBV5-1 to TRBJ2-1; D remains unclear. V dropped 9 bases and J dropped 2 bases, with 15 bases sitting between them. The germline gives CDR1 SGHRS, CDR2 YFSETQ. The CDR3 sequence is 14 residues long. As DNA, the CDR3 is TGCGCCACCACTGTGGACCTGGCCTACAATGAGCAGTTCTTC. This gives the protein CATTVDLAYNEQFF.

The table lists this clonotype with many counts. The chain combines TRBV6-6 with TRBJ1-5; no definite D call. V gave up 5 bases and J gave up 5 bases, with 7 bases separating them. Germline CDR1 is MNHNY and CDR2 is SVGAGI (reference sequence). The CDR3 totals 12 residues. CDR3 nucleotide sequence: TGTGCCAGCAGTCCAATGGATCAGCCCCAGCATTTT. Protein sequence: CASSPMDQPQHF.

The sample holds many counts of this clonotype. The chain combines TRBV10-3 with TRBJ2-2, with D perhaps matching TRBD2 (5 bases). Trimming took off 2 bases at V and 2 bases at J, with 12 bases between the two ends. The CDR3 spans 16 residues. Germline CDR1 and CDR2: ENHRY and SYGVKD. CDR3 sequence: CAISEGGTANTGELFF. The CDR3 DNA follows: TGTGCCATCAGTGAGGGAGGAACAGCAAACACCGGGGAGCTGTTTTTT.

This clonotype was counted at least ten times. The chain has TRBV5-1 and TRBJ1-1; D gene unclear. CDR3 length equals 15 residues. V lost 4 bases and J 3 bases, leaving 16 bases between the germline ends. Germline V gene sequence: CDR1 SGHRS, CDR2 YFSETQ. The chain's CDR3 is CASSTSWGFDTEAFF. CDR3 coding DNA: TGCGCCAGCAGCACGTCATGGGGATTCGACACTGAAGCTTTCTTT.

This clonotype occurred many times. V usage is TRBV10-3 and J usage is TRBJ1-2; tentatively, D is TRBD1 (6 bases). CDR1 ENHRY and CDR2 SYGVKD come from the germline V gene. Trimming pared 3 bases from V and 6 bases from J, leaving 11 bases between. The CDR3 is made up of 13 amino acids. In DNA form, the CDR3 reads TGTGCCATCAGTGATAGGCAGGGGAATGGCTACACCTTC. It specifies CAISDRQGNGYTF.

The table lists this clonotype with many counts. CDR3 coding DNA: TGCGCCAGCAGTTATCAGCAGGGAAACAATGAGCAGTTCTTC. It translates to CASSYQQGNNEQFF. The chain employs TRBV5-1 and TRBJ2-1; D possibly corresponds to TRBD1 (5 bases). Germline V lookup: CDR1 SGHRS, CDR2 YFSETQ. V lost 5 bases, J lost 5 bases, and 14 bases lay in between. There are 14 residues in the CDR3.

This clonotype has at least ten counts. V is TRBV12-3 or TRBV12-4 and J is TRBJ2-5; D may be TRBD1 (5 bases). This CDR3 has 12 residues. Trimming pared 3 bases from V and 4 bases from J, leaving 6 bases between. In nucleotides, the CDR3 is TGTGCCAGCAGTTTGACAGTAGAGACCCAGTACTTC. As protein: CASSLTVETQYF.

This clonotype was found many times. The chain couples TRBV6-2 or TRBV6-3 to TRBJ2-7, with TRBD2 matching over 7 bases. Germline CDR1 reads MNHEY; CDR2 reads SVGEGT. The J segment lost 7 bases and the V segment lost 3 bases, leaving 12 bases of the junction unmatched. The CDR3 extends over 15 amino acids. This CDR3 reads CASSYSGRWAKEQYF. CDR3 in DNA: TGTGCCAGCAGTTATAGCGGGCGGTGGGCTAAGGAGCAGTACTTC.

This clonotype has ten or more counts. The V gene is TRBV20-1, the J gene TRBJ1-4; D perhaps matches TRBD1 (6 bases). CDR1 is DFQATT, CDR2 SNEGSKA, per germline (reference sequence). The CDR3 runs to 14 residues. Deletions cut 6 bases from V and 7 bases from J, with 18 bases between. In nucleotides, the CDR3 is TGCAGTGCCCCCCTACAGGGCGCTAGTGAAAAACTGTTTTTT. Translated, it gives CSAPLQGASEKLFF.

This clonotype was observed at least ten times. The J gene is TRBJ2-7, the V gene TRBV20-1; a possible D gene is TRBD1 (9 bases). The CDR3 has 17 residues. The V gene lost 0 bases and the J gene lost 0 bases, with 18 bases spanning the gap. The germline CDR1 and CDR2 sequences are DFQATT and SNEGSKA (reference sequence). CDR3 protein: CSARDAGGGQGSYEQYF. CDR3 nucleotide sequence: TGCAGTGCTAGAGACGCCGGGGGGGGACAGGGCTCCTACGAGCAGTACTTC.

About this clonotype itself: With a much larger clone just one base away, this may be a read error. The chain joins TRBV29-1 to TRBJ2-3, with 9 bases identical to TRBD2. The length of the CDR3 is 19 residues. Germline V lookup: CDR1 SQVTM, CDR2 ANQGSEA. Here the CDR3 DNA reads TGCATCGTTGACCTGTTTTGGGCTAGCGGGGCGACTAGCACAGATACGCAGTATTTT. This encodes CIVDLFWASGATSTDTQYF.

At least ten counts were recorded for this clonotype. The V call is TRBV20-1, the J call TRBJ1-5; D ambiguous. The V end was cut by 1 base, the J end by 2 bases, with 9 bases between. From germline, CDR1 is DFQATT and CDR2 SNEGSKA (reference sequence). The CDR3 contains 14 residues. The CDR3 coding sequence is TGCAGTGCTAGAGCCCCCGAGGGCAATCAGCCCCAGCATTTT. It is translated as CSARAPEGNQPQHF.

In this sample, this clonotype turned up many times. The J gene is TRBJ1-2, the V gene TRBV20-1; D remains unclear. Germline lookup yields CDR1 DFQATT and CDR2 SNEGSKA (reference sequence). The CDR3 spans 14 residues. V was shortened by 3 bases and J by 2 bases, with 13 bases between the two germline ends. CDR3 in amino acids: CSARVKDRNYGYTF. CDR3 DNA: TGCAGTGCTAGGGTTAAAGATCGGAACTATGGCTACACCTTC.

This clonotype was recorded at least ten times. The V call is TRBV3-1, the J call TRBJ2-3; D is unresolved. CDR1 and CDR2 from the germline V gene are LGHDT and YNNKEL (reference sequence). V was cut by 0 bases and J by 4 bases, with 8 bases left in between. CDR3 size: 14 residues. CDR3 sequence (DNA): TGTGCCAGCAGCCAAGACGTCAGTTCAGATACGCAGTATTTT. Its translation: CASSQDVSSDTQYF.

This clonotype was recorded many times. The genes are TRBV9 and TRBJ2-1; TRBD2 matches 8 bases. CDR3 length: 14 amino acids. Germline assignment: CDR1 SGDLS and CDR2 YYNGEE. V was pared by 4 bases and J by 8 bases, with 8 bases of the junction left unmatched. The CDR3 DNA follows: TGTGCCAGCAGCCTTCTTAGCGGGGATGATGAGCAGTTCTTC. Translating gives CASSLLSGDDEQFF.

This clonotype was seen many times. The chain joins TRBV10-3 to TRBJ1-2, with TRBD1 identical over 12 bases. CDR3 length equals 15 residues. V was pared by 9 bases and J by 8 bases, with 13 bases of the junction left unmatched. Germline CDR1 reads ENHRY; CDR2 reads SYGVKD. CDR3 loop: CAIQLQGQGARGYTF. The CDR3 DNA follows: TGTGCCATACAACTACAGGGACAGGGGGCACGAGGCTACACCTTC.

This clonotype has a count of ten or more. The J gene is TRBJ1-1, the V gene TRBV5-1; no firm D call. Germline-derived CDR1 and CDR2 are SGHRS and YFSETQ. The CDR3 spans 14 residues. Trimming took 0 bases from V and 1 from J, leaving 7 bases between them. CDR3 bases: TGCGCCAGCAGCTTGGCTCTCGGGAACACTGAAGCTTTCTTT. This gives the protein CASSLALGNTEAFF. The complete variable domain, with remaining parts taken from reference TRBV5-1 and TRBJ1-1, reads KAGVTQTPRYLIKTRGQQVTLSCSPISGHRSVSWYQQTPGQGLQFLFEYFSETQRNKGNFPGRFSGRQFSNSRSEMNVSTLELGDSALYLCASSLALGNTEAFFGQGTRLTVV.

In its sample, this clonotype was seen many times. The chain couples TRBV10-3 to TRBJ1-2; D is ambiguous. The germline V gene has CDR1 ENHRY and CDR2 SYGVKD. V was shortened by 4 bases and J by 4 bases, with 7 bases between the two germline ends. CDR3 length: 12 residues. The CDR3 DNA sequence: TGTGCCATCAGTGGGGCAAGCTATGGCTACACCTTC. Translating gives CAISGASYGYTF.

This clonotype was seen at least ten times. An end of the junction differs from the germline gene, which may be a read error. This chain links TRBV2 with TRBJ1-5; 7 nucleotides align to TRBD1. Germline values: CDR1 SNHLY, CDR2 FYNNEI. This CDR3 region has 14 residues. DNA for the CDR3: TGTGCCAGCACTGAAAAAGACAGGGATCAGCCCCAGCATTTT. As protein: CASTEKDRDQPQHF.

The chain couples TRBV3-1 to TRBJ1-1; D might be TRBD1 (5 bases). V lost 4 bases, J lost 0 bases, and 9 bases lay in between. The germline CDR1 and CDR2 sequences are LGHDT and YNNKEL (reference sequence). CDR3 length: 14 amino acids. The CDR3 DNA reads as TGTGCCAGCAGCCTAGGGACGGTGAACACTGAAGCTTTCTTT. Protein sequence: CASSLGTVNTEAFF.

This clonotype showed up many times. This chain links TRBV5-1 with TRBJ1-1; D gene ambiguous. Per the germline V gene, CDR1 is SGHRS and CDR2 is YFSETQ. This CDR3 region has 13 residues. V was pared by 0 bases and J by 2 bases, with 5 bases between. CDR3 DNA sequence: TGCGCCAGCAGCTTGGACCTAAACACTGAAGCTTTCTTT. Residues: CASSLDLNTEAFF.

The chain uses TRBV5-8 and TRBJ1-1, with TRBD1 matching over 9 bases. The CDR3 extends over 15 amino acids. CDR1 is SGHTS and CDR2 is YDEGEE in the germline V gene. Trimming cost V 3 bases and J 3 bases; bases outside gene matches: 6. The CDR3 reads CASSSATGGYTEAFF. Here the CDR3 DNA reads TGTGCCAGCAGCTCGGCGACAGGGGGTTACACTGAAGCTTTCTTT. The entire variable domain, with the rest obtained from reference TRBV5-8 and TRBJ1-1, is as follows: EAGVTQSPTHLIKTRGQQATLRCSPISGHTSVYWYQQALGLGLQFLLWYDEGEERNRGNFPPRFSGRQFPNYSSELNVNALELEDSALYLCASSSATGGYTEAFFGQGTRLTVV.

This clonotype was seen ten or more times. V is TRBV28 and J is TRBJ2-4; D remains unclear. This CDR3 spans 13 amino acids. From germline, CDR1 is MDHEN and CDR2 SYDVKM. Deletions cut 5 bases from V and 2 bases from J, with 7 bases between. The CDR3 bases are TGTGCCAGCAGTGAAGGGACCAAAAACATTCAGTACTTC. Its protein product is CASSEGTKNIQYF.

This clonotype has a count of ten or more. The DNA of the CDR3 is TGTGCCAGCAGTGGAATGGAGGATACGCAGTATTTT. It is translated as CASSGMEDTQYF. The gene calls are TRBV2 and TRBJ2-3, with D hard to call. Per germline, CDR1 SNHLY and CDR2 FYNNEI. CDR3 length: 12 residues. V was pared by 4 bases and J by 6 bases, with 8 bases between. Filled out from reference TRBV2 and TRBJ2-3, the complete variable domain reads EPEVTQTPSHQVTQMGQEVILRCVPISNHLYFYWYRQILGQKVEFLVSFYNNEISEKSEIFDDQFSVERPDGSNFTLKIRSTKLEDSAMYFCASSGMEDTQYFGPGTRLTVL.

This clonotype has ten or more counts. The J gene is TRBJ1-1, the V gene TRBV7-2; 7 positions agree with TRBD1. The V gene end was trimmed by 3 bases and the J gene end by 11 bases; junction bases not matched to a gene: 6. This CDR3 has 12 amino acids. Looked up from germline, CDR1 is SGHTA and CDR2 is FQGNSA. CDR3 nucleotide sequence: TGTGCCAGCAGCTTTGTGCAGGGGGAGGCTTTCTTT. Residues: CASSFVQGEAFF.

The table lists this clonotype with many counts. The CDR3 is CASSPMGLAENEQFF. CDR3 DNA sequence: TGTGCCAGCAGCCCGATGGGACTAGCGGAAAATGAGCAGTTCTTC. The rearrangement links TRBV7-2 to TRBJ2-1; 11 bases are a match to TRBD2. After removal of 5 bases from V and 7 bases from J, the junction contained 7 bases not matched to a gene. The CDR3 is made up of 15 amino acids. Germline V CDR1 and CDR2: SGHTA, FQGNSA. The complete variable domain, with remaining parts taken from reference TRBV7-2 and TRBJ2-1, reads GAGVSQSPSNKVTEKGKDVELRCDPISGHTALYWYRQSLGQGLEFLIYFQGNSAPDKSGLPSDRFSAERTGGSVSTLTIQRTQQEDSAVYLCASSPMGLAENEQFFGPGTRLTVL.

This clonotype was recorded once. V gene TRBV20-1 combines with J gene TRBJ2-3, with 12 bases that match TRBD2. The ends lost 5 bases at V and 5 bases at J; junction bases unmatched: 8. Germline values: CDR1 DFQATT, CDR2 SNEGSKA (reference sequence). CDR3 length: 15 residues. The DNA of the CDR3 is TGCAGTGCTTCCCTAGCGGGGGGGCAGGAAGATACGCAGTATTTT. Protein: CSASLAGGQEDTQYF.

This rearrangement joins TRBV6-2 or TRBV6-3 to TRBJ2-7; D tentatively fits TRBD1 or TRBD2 (5 bases each). The CDR3 covers 14 residues. Looked up from germline, CDR1 is MNHEY and CDR2 is SVGEGT. CDR3 DNA: TGTGCCAGCAGTGGTCACCGGGACGACTACGAGCAGTACGTA. Its protein product is CASSGHRDDYEQYV.

The chain uses TRBV4-3 and TRBJ2-3; D possibly matches TRBD1 or TRBD2 (5 bases each). The germline V gene encodes CDR1 LGHNA and CDR2 YSLEER. V lost 1 base, J lost 0 bases, and 14 bases lay in between. This CDR3 comprises 17 residues. The DNA for the CDR3 is TGCGCCAGCAGCCAAGCCCTCGGGACGGGAAGCACAGATACGCAGTATTTT. Its protein is CASSQALGTGSTDTQYF.